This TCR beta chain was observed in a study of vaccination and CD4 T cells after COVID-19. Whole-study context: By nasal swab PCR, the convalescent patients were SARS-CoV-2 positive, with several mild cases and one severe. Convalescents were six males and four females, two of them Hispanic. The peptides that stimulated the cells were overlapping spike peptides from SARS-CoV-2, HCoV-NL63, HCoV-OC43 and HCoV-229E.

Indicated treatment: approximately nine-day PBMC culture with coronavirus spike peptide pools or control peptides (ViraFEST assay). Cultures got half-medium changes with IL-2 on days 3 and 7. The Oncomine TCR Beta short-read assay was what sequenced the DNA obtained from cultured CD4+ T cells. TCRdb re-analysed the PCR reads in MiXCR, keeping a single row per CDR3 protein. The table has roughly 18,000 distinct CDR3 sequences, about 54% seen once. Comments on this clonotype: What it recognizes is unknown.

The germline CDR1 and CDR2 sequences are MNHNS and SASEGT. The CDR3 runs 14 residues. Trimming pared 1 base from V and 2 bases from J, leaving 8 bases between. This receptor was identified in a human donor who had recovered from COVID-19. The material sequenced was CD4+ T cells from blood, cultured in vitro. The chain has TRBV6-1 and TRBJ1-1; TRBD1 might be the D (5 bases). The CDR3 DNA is TGTGCCAGCAGTGAAGTGGGGGGAAACACTGAAGCTTTCTTT. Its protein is CASSEVGGNTEAFF.